The T cell receptor (beta chain) described here comes from a study of PD-L1 blockade in urothelial cancer. Looking at the study overall: Blood was tested 3 weeks (second dose) and 6 weeks into treatment.

Looked up from germline, CDR1 is SGHDN and CDR2 is FVKESK. The CDR3 length is 15 residues. The V end lost 4 bases, the J end lost 0 bases, and 12 bases lay between the germline ends. Measured with immunoSEQ multiplex PCR; TCRdb has only the in-frame clones, and not every one. The table shows about 74,000 clones, with 80% to 90% occurring only once. This chain joins TRBV14 and TRBJ1-1; D gene unclear. The receptor was isolated from a man aged 65 to 79 with urothelial cancer. Material: PBMCs, obtained around atezolizumab (anti-PD-L1) treatment. The CDR3 DNA reads TGTGCCAGCAGCCTGCGGACGGGAATGAACACTGAAGCTTTCTTT. This encodes CASSLRTGMNTEAFF.